This TCR beta chain originates from a study of shared clonotypes between healthy human individuals. The study, taken as a whole, reports: Shared across several donors were around 5% of the naive CD4 clonotypes.

Naive-designated CD8 cells lacked CD45RO, were positively enriched for CCR7, and omitted terminally differentiated effector memory CD45RA+ cells. Genomic DNA belonging to each subset was distributed in equal measure over several immunoSEQ plates. Sorted-subset replicate PCRs used about 180 ng DNA, tens of thousands of T cell genomes. Assay: immunoSEQ multiplex PCR; the TCRdb copy retains only in-frame clones and omits some. In the table there are 760,000 or so clones, just over 95% of which are singletons. Concerning this clone: Its specificity is not known.

The sample comprised naive CD8+ T cells sorted from blood. This clonotype was sampled from a man aged 30 to 39 in good health.

The chain's CDR3 is CASRTSPTSGRKSSYNEQFF. For the CDR3, the DNA is TGCGCCAGCAGGACCTCCCCGACTAGCGGGAGGAAGAGCTCCTACAATGAGCAGTTCTTC. The chain uses TRBV5-1 and TRBJ2-1; TRBD2 agrees at 13 bases. Germline-derived CDR1 and CDR2 are SGHRS and YFSETQ. The V and J ends lost 5 bases and 0 bases, in that order; junction bases with no gene match: 14. The CDR3 is 20 amino acids.